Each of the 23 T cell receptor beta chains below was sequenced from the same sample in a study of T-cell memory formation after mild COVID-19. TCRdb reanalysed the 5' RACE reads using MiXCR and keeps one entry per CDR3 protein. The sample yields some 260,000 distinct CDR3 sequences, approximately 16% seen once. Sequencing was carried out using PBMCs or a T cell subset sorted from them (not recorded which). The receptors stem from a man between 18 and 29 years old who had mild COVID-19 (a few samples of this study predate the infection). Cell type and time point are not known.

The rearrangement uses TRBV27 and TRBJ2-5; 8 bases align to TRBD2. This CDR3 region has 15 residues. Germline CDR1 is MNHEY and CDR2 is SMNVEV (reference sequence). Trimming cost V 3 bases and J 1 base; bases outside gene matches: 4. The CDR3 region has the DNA TGTGCCAGCAGTTTGCTAGCGGGTCTCCAAGAGACCCAGTACTTC. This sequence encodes CASSLLAGLQETQYF.

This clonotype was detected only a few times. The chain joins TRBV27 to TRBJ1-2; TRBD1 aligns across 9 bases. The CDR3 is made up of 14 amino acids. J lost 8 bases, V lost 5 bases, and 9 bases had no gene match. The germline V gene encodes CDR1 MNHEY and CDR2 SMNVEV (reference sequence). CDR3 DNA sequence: TGTGCCAGCAGTGAGATACAGGGGGCGCGGGGCTACACCTTC. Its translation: CASSEIQGARGYTF.

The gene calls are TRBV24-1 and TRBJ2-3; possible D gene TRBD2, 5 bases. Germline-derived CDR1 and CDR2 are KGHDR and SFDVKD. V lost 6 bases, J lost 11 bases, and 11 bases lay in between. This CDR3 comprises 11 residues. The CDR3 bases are TGTGCCACCAGTACGAGGGAATGGCAGTATTTT. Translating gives CATSTREWQYF.

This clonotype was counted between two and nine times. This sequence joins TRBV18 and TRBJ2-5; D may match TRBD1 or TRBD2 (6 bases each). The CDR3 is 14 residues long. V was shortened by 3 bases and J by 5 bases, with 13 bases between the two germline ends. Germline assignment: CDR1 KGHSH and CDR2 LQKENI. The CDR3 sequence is CASSPKTGGETQYF. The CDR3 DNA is TGTGCCAGCTCACCCAAGACAGGAGGGGAGACCCAGTACTTC.

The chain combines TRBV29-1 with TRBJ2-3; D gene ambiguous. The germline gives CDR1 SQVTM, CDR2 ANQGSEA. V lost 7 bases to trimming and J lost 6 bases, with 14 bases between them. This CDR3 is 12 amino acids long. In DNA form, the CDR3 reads TGCAGCGGGGCGTCAGCCGGGGATACGCAGTATTTT. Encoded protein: CSGASAGDTQYF.

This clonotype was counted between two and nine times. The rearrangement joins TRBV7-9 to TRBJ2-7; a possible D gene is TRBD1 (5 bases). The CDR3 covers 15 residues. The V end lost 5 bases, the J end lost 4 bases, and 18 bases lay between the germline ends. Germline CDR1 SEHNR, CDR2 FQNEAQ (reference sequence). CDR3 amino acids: CASSTPAGFGYEQYV. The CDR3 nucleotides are TGTGCCAGCAGCACCCCAGCAGGGTTCGGATACGAGCAGTACGTC.

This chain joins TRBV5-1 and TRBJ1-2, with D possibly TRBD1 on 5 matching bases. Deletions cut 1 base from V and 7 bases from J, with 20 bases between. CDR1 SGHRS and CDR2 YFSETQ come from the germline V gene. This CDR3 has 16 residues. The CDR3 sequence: CASSLSPGLGEAGYTF. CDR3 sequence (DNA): TGCGCCAGCAGCTTGTCCCCAGGGCTAGGGGAGGCTGGCTACACCTTC.

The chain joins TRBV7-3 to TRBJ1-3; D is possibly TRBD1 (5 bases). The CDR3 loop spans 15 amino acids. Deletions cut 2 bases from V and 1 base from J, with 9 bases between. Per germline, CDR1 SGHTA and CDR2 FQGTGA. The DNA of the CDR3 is TGTGCCAGCAGCTTATGGGGCATGTCTGGAAACACCATATATTTT. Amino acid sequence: CASSLWGMSGNTIYF.

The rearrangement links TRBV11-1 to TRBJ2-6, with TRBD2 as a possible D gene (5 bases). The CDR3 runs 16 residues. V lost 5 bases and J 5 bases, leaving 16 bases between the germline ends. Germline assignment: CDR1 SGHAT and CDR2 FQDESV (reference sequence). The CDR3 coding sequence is TGTGCCAGCAGCCCTTGGACTTCCCATAGGGCCAACGTCCTGACTTTC. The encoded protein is CASSPWTSHRANVLTF.

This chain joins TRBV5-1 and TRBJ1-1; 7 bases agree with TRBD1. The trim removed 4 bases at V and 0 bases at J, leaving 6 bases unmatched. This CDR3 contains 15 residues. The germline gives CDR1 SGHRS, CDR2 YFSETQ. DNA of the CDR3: TGCGCCAGCAGCCGGGACAGCCTTATGAACACTGAAGCTTTCTTT. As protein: CASSRDSLMNTEAFF.

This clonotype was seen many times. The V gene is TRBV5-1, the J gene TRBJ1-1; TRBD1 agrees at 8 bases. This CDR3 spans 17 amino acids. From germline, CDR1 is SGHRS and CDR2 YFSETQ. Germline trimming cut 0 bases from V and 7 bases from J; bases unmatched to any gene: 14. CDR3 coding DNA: TGCGCCAGCAGCTTGGGTCCGCGACAGGGGTTGAAGGGTGAAGCTTTCTTT. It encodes CASSLGPRQGLKGEAFF. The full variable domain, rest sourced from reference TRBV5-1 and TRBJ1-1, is KAGVTQTPRYLIKTRGQQVTLSCSPISGHRSVSWYQQTPGQGLQFLFEYFSETQRNKGNFPGRFSGRQFSNSRSEMNVSTLELGDSALYLCASSLGPRQGLKGEAFFGQGTRLTVV.

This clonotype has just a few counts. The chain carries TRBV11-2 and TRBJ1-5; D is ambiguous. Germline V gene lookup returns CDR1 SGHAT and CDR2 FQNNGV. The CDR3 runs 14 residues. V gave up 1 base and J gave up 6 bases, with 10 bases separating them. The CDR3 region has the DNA TGTGCCAGCAGCTTAGCGCCCGATAGTCAGCCCCAGCATTTT. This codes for CASSLAPDSQPQHF.

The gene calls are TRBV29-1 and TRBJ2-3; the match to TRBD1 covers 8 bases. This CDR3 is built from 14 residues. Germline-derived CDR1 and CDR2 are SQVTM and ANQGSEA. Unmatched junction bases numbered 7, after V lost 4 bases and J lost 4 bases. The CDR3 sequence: CSVVPGGASDTQYF. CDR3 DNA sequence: TGCAGCGTTGTCCCAGGGGGCGCGTCAGATACGCAGTATTTT.

This CDR3 is CASSGRTSGSYNEQFF. CDR3 nucleotide sequence: TGCGCCAGCAGCGGCCGAACTAGCGGCTCCTACAATGAGCAGTTCTTC. This rearrangement joins TRBV5-1 to TRBJ2-1; 8 bases fit TRBD2. J lost 0 bases, V lost 4 bases, and 6 bases had no gene match. The CDR3 runs to 16 residues. Germline V gene lookup returns CDR1 SGHRS and CDR2 YFSETQ.

Here the CDR3 DNA reads TGTGCCTGGAGTTGGAGGACTGAAGCTTTCTTT. Its protein product is CAWSWRTEAFF. The chain links TRBV30 to TRBJ1-1; D gene unclear. The germline V and J ends were trimmed by 2 bases and 5 bases, with 6 bases remaining between them. The germline CDR1 and CDR2 sequences are GTSNPN and SVGIG (reference sequence). The CDR3 has 11 residues.

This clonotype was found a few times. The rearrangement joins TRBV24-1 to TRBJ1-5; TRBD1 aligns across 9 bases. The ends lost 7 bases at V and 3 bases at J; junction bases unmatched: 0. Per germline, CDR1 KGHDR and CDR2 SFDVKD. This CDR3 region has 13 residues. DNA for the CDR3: TGTGCCACCAGACAGGGGGCCAATCAGCCCCAGCATTTT. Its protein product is CATRQGANQPQHF.

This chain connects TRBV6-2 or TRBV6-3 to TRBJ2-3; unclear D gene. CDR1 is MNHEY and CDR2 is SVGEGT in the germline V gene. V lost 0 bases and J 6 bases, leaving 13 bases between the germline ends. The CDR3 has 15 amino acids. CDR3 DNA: TGTGCCAGCAGTTACTCGATTGGGATAAGTGATACGCAGTATTTT. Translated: CASSYSIGISDTQYF.

In nucleotides, the CDR3 is TGCGCCAGCAGCTTGGAATCCAATCCAGGGGCAGGCTATGGCTACACCTTC. Protein sequence: CASSLESNPGAGYGYTF. J is TRBJ1-2 and V is TRBV5-1; TRBD1 is a possible D gene (6 bases). V lost 0 bases and J lost 4, with 19 bases in between. The CDR3 spans 17 residues. Germline V CDR1 and CDR2: SGHRS, YFSETQ.

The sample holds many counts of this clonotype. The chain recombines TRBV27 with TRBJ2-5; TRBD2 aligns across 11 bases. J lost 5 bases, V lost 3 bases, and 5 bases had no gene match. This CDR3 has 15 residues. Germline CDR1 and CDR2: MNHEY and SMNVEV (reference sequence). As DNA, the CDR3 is TGTGCCAGCAGTTTTACTAGCGGGGGAGTTGAGACCCAGTACTTC. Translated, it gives CASSFTSGGVETQYF.

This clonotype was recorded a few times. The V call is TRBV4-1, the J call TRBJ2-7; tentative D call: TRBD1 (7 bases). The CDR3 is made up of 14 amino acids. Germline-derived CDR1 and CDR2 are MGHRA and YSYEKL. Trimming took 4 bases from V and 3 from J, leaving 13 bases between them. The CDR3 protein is CASSRDWTGYEQYF. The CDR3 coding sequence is TGCGCCAGCAGCCGGGACTGGACAGGCTACGAGCAGTACTTC.

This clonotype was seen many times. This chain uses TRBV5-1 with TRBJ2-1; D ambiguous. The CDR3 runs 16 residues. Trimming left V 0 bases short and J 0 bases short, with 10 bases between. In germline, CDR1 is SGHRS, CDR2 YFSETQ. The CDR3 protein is CASSLAPGSSYNEQFF. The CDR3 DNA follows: TGCGCCAGCAGCTTGGCCCCAGGTAGCTCCTACAATGAGCAGTTCTTC.

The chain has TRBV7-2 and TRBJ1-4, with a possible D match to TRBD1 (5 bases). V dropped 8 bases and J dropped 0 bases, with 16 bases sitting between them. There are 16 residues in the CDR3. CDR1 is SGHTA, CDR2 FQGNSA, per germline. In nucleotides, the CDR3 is TGTGCCAGCCACCCGGGACCGCGTGCAACTAATGAAAAACTGTTTTTT. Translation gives CASHPGPRATNEKLFF.

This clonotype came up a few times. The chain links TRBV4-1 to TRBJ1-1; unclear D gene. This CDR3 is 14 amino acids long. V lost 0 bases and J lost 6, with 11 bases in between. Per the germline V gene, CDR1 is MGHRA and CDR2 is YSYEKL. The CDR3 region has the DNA TGCGCCAGCAGCCAAGATCCAATGGCATCTGAAGCTTTCTTT. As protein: CASSQDPMASEAFF.